Listed here are 15 T cell receptor beta chains from one sample, sequenced in a study of cytomegalovirus exposure and HLA in healthy donors. The PCR employed 60 Vbeta primers together with 13 Jbeta primers. Profiling relied on immunoSEQ multiplex PCR, and the TCRdb table lists in-frame clones only, not all of them. This sample yields approximately 130,000 clones, of which approximately 8.9% are seen a single time; more than 6.5% belongs to the top ten. The source material was PBMCs. The receptors were gathered from a woman aged 40 to 50 in good health and CMV-seropositive.

CDR3 residues: CASSVATLDYNEQFF. In nucleotides, the CDR3 is TGTGCCAGCAGCGTAGCTACCCTAGATTACAATGAGCAGTTCTTC. V and J are TRBV9 and TRBJ2-1; no definite D call. Germline V gives CDR1 SGDLS, CDR2 YYNGEE. CDR3 length: 15 amino acids. Trimming removed 0 bases from V and 4 bases from J, with 11 bases in between. Full variable domain (rest looked up from reference TRBV9 and TRBJ2-1): DSGVTQTPKHLITATGQRVTLRCSPRSGDLSVYWYQQSLDQGLQFLIQYYNGEERAKGNILERFSAQQFPDLHSELNLSSLELGDSALYFCASSVATLDYNEQFFGPGTRLTVL.

In its sample, this clone was seen a few times. The rearrangement uses TRBV29-1 and TRBJ2-3; no firm D call. The germline gives CDR1 SQVTM, CDR2 ANQGSEA. Trimming stripped 3 bases from V and 0 bases from J, with 10 bases between. This CDR3 contains 14 residues. The CDR3 reads CSVDSPESTDTQYF. DNA of the CDR3: TGCAGCGTTGATTCGCCAGAAAGCACAGATACGCAGTATTTT.

The chain links TRBV11-3 to TRBJ2-3, with D possibly matching TRBD2 (7 bases). Looked up from germline, CDR1 is SGHNT and CDR2 is YENEEA. The CDR3 extends over 18 amino acids. Trimming left V 4 bases short and J 2 bases short, with 22 bases between. CDR3 sequence reads: CASSSHFGAGAPTDTQYF. In nucleotides, the CDR3 is TGTGCCAGCAGCTCCCATTTCGGGGCGGGGGCCCCCACAGATACGCAGTATTTT.

The chain carries TRBV7-2 and TRBJ2-3; no firm D call. The CDR3 covers 12 residues. Germline CDR1 SGHTA, CDR2 FQGNSA. V shed 5 bases and J shed 10 bases, with 13 bases lying between them. CDR3 in amino acids: CASSPGQFPQYF. In nucleotides, the CDR3 is TGTGCCAGCAGCCCTGGGCAATTCCCGCAGTATTTT. The whole variable domain, remainder taken from reference TRBV7-2 and TRBJ2-3, is GAGVSQSPSNKVTEKGKDVELRCDPISGHTALYWYRQSLGQGLEFLIYFQGNSAPDKSGLPSDRFSAERTGGSVSTLTIQRTQQEDSAVYLCASSPGQFPQYFGPGTRLTVL.

The chain combines TRBV4-1 with TRBJ2-1, with a possible D match to TRBD1 (5 bases). The germline V gene has CDR1 MGHRA and CDR2 YSYEKL. The CDR3 runs 17 residues. Trimming took 4 bases from V and 0 from J, leaving 16 bases between them. Written as DNA, the CDR3 is TGCGCCAGCAGCCTTTGGTTAGGGGTTCGCTCCTACAATGAGCAGTTCTTC. Translating it yields CASSLWLGVRSYNEQFF.

Notes on this clone: The junction and the germline gene differ at one end; a read error may be behind it. This chain joins TRBV5-6 and TRBJ2-5; 9 nucleotides align to TRBD2. The J call is in doubt because the DNA end fits TRBJ2-7 better. The CDR3 length is 15 residues. Germline values: CDR1 SGHDT, CDR2 YYEEEE. Here the CDR3 DNA reads TGTGCCAGCAGCTTGTTCGGGACTAGCTCCCACGAGCAGTACTTC. Translating it yields CASSLFGTSSHEQYF.

CDR3 protein: CASTNSPTNEKLFF. The DNA for the CDR3 is TGTGCCAGTACCAACAGCCCAACTAATGAAAAACTGTTTTTT. The rearrangement links TRBV19 to TRBJ1-4; D unresolved. Germline lookup yields CDR1 LNHDA and CDR2 SQIVND (reference sequence). The CDR3 is made up of 14 amino acids. V lost 7 bases and J lost 0, with 9 bases in between.

This clone was observed a few times. This chain uses TRBV7-9 with TRBJ1-4; possible D gene TRBD1, 6 bases. Germline CDR1 and CDR2: SEHNR and FQNEAQ (reference sequence). V lost 5 bases to trimming and J lost 0 bases, with 10 bases between them. This CDR3 region has 15 residues. CDR3 nucleotides: TGTGCCAGCAGCCCAGGGGTAACAACTAATGAAAAACTGTTTTTT. Translation: CASSPGVTTNEKLFF.

In its sample, this clone was seen a few times. The CDR3 reads CASGPTGGPSSYNEQFF. For the CDR3, the DNA is TGTGCTAGTGGTCCCACAGGGGGTCCCAGCTCCTACAATGAGCAGTTCTTC. V usage is TRBV12-5 and J usage is TRBJ2-1; 8 positions match TRBD1. The trim removed 5 bases at V and 0 bases at J, leaving 9 bases unmatched. The germline CDR1 and CDR2 sequences are LGHNT and FRNRAP. The CDR3 covers 17 residues. The whole variable domain, remainder taken from reference TRBV12-5 and TRBJ2-1, is DARVTQTPRHKVTEMGQEVTMRCQPILGHNTVFWYRQTMMQGLELLAYFRNRAPLDDSGMPKDRFSAEMPDATLATLKIQPSEPRDSAVYFCASGPTGGPSSYNEQFFGPGTRLTVL.

This rearrangement joins TRBV9 to TRBJ2-3; a weak D match, TRBD2 (6 bases). Trimming removed 3 bases at V and 0 bases at J, with 14 bases between. CDR1 and CDR2 from the germline V gene are SGDLS and YYNGEE. The CDR3 contains 16 residues. The CDR3 here is CASSGGTRISTDTQYF. The CDR3 coding sequence is TGTGCCAGCAGCGGAGGGACTCGAATTAGCACAGATACGCAGTATTTT.

This clone was seen a few times. The V call is TRBV19, the J call TRBJ2-6; 10 bases align to TRBD1. Per germline, CDR1 LNHDA and CDR2 SQIVND (reference sequence). With 4 bases clipped from V and 2 bases from J, the junction kept 5 bases outside the gene matches. The CDR3 covers 17 residues. CDR3 sequence: CASSTRQGAAGANVLTF. The CDR3 region has the DNA TGTGCCAGTAGTACCCGACAGGGGGCAGCTGGGGCCAACGTCCTGACTTTC.

This clone has just a few counts. Other nucleotide sequences in the sample specify the same CDR3. The V call is TRBV29-1, the J call TRBJ1-2, with TRBD1 identical over 9 bases. Germline CDR1 and CDR2: SQVTM and ANQGSEA. The CDR3 has 18 residues. With 5 bases clipped from V and 4 bases from J, the junction kept 20 bases outside the gene matches. Here the CDR3 DNA reads TGCAGCGTTTTGGAATTTTCCGGGACAGGGCGGCCCTTCTATGGCTACACCTTC. Translating it yields CSVLEFSGTGRPFYGYTF.

This clone was seen a handful of times. V gene TRBV5-1 combines with J gene TRBJ2-4; 10 bases fit TRBD2. V dropped 2 bases and J dropped 6; count of bases not matched to a gene: 5. The CDR3 consists of 15 residues. Per the germline V gene, CDR1 is SGHRS and CDR2 is YFSETQ. CDR3 bases: TGCGCCAGCAGCTTCAGGCCTAGCGGGGGAAACATTCAGTACTTC. Protein product: CASSFRPSGGNIQYF.

The rearrangement uses TRBV2 and TRBJ2-1; 7 positions agree with TRBD1. Per germline, CDR1 SNHLY and CDR2 FYNNEI. The J segment lost 2 bases and the V segment lost 7 bases, leaving 2 bases of the junction unmatched. This CDR3 has 13 residues. In DNA, the CDR3 is TGTGCCAGCATGGACAGGACCTACAATGAGCAGTTCTTC. Protein: CASMDRTYNEQFF.

This clone was seen a few times. The chain has TRBV6-7 and TRBJ2-7, with D unclear. TRBV6-7 is labeled an ORF, and its function is uncertain. This CDR3 has 12 residues. Trimming took off 2 bases at V and 4 bases at J, with 6 bases between the two ends. The CDR3 reads CASSYVVYEQYF. The CDR3, as DNA: TGTGCCAGCAGTTACGTCGTTTACGAGCAGTACTTC.